The following is a T cell receptor beta chain sequence with its context. The data are from a study of blood T cell repertoires in COVID-19. CDR1 is SEHNR and CDR2 is FQNEAQ in the germline V gene (reference sequence). V was clipped by 5 bases and J by 0 bases; unmatched bases: 5. The CDR3 covers 15 residues. Original analysis: Scientists estimated how many nucleated cells there were by amplifying reference gene primers. Generated by immunoSEQ multiplex PCR, the TCRdb table keeps only in-frame clones and is missing some. V, J and clone size were drawn from that table, and D and trimming were deduced from the DNA. The table has some 200,000 clones, 84% seen once.

The chain couples TRBV7-9 to TRBJ2-7; 9 bases are a match to TRBD1. This sequence originates from a woman aged 55-70 years who had recovered from COVID-19. The source material was peripheral blood. The CDR3 DNA follows: TGTGCCAGCAGCCGACAGGGGGAGGCCTCCTACGAGCAGTACTTC. Residues: CASSRQGEASYEQYF.